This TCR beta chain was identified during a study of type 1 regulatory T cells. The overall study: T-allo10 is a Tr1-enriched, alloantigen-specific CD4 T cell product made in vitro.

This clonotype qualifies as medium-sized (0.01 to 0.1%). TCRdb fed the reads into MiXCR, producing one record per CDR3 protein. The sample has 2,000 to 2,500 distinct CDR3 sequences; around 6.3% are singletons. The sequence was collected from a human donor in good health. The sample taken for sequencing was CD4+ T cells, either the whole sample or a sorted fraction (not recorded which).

CDR3 residues: CASSGGAVYIQYF. The CDR3 DNA is TGTGCCAGCAGCGGGGGGGCCGTATACATTCAGTACTTC. The V and J genes are TRBV28 and TRBJ2-4; 8 bases are shared with TRBD2. V lost 6 bases and J lost 8; bases outside the gene matches: 6. The CDR3 loop spans 13 amino acids. Per germline, CDR1 MDHEN and CDR2 SYDVKM.